This is a list of T cell receptor beta chains from one sample in a study of T cell responses to AZD1222 COVID-19 vaccine. The assay was immunoSEQ multiplex PCR, and TCRdb's table has in-frame clones only and misses some. The sample has over 100,000 clones, approximately 85% seen once. The input for sequencing was peripheral blood, taken on day 0 of MenACWY control vaccination. The receptor set was obtained from an adult in good health. CDR3s include the opening cysteine and the closing phenylalanine or tryptophan. D genes are given only for firm matches. For some rows the clone size is stated as once, few or many, or as a class when expanded; others skip it.

clone_size	j_call	v_call	d_call	cdr3_nt	cdr3_aa
once	TRBJ1-5	TRBV3-1/TRBV3-2	NA	TGTGCCAGCAGCGAGAATCGGAACACACATCAGCCCCAGCATTTT	CASSENRNTHQPQHF
NA	TRBJ2-7	TRBV5-1	TRBD1	TGCGCCAGCAGCTTGGGACAGGGGGACGACGAGCAGTACTTC	CASSLGQGDDEQYF
NA	TRBJ2-3	TRBV7-2	NA	TGTGCCAGCAGTCAGGGACTCGTCACAGATACGCAGTATTTT	CASSQGLVTDTQYF
NA	TRBJ1-3	TRBV3-1/TRBV3-2	TRBD1	TGTGCCAGCAGAGATAATACAGGGGGCTCTGGAAACACCATATATTTT	CASRDNTGGSGNTIYF
NA	TRBJ2-3	TRBV6-4	NA	TGTGCCAGCAGCATGGTTAACGACGCCCTAGATACGCAGTATTTT	CASSMVNDALDTQYF
NA	TRBJ1-2	TRBV3-1/TRBV3-2	NA	TGTGCCAGCAGCCAAAAGGGGCGCTATGGCTACACCTTC	CASSQKGRYGYTF
NA	TRBJ2-1	TRBV9	TRBD2	TGTGCCAGCAGCGACAATGTAGGCGGGAGGGTCTACAATGAGCAGTTCTTC	CASSDNVGGRVYNEQFF
few	TRBJ2-2	TRBV28	TRBD2	TGTGCCAGCAGACTTAGCGGGCAAAACACCGGGGAGCTGTTTTTT	CASRLSGQNTGELFF
NA	TRBJ2-4	TRBV15	NA	TGTGCCACCGCAGCCAAAAACATTCAGTACTTC	CATAAKNIQYF
many	TRBJ2-3	TRBV4-3	TRBD1	TGCGCCAGCAGCCTACACGGACAGGGGGCAGATACGCAGTATTTT	CASSLHGQGADTQYF
NA	TRBJ2-5	TRBV3-1/TRBV3-2	NA	TGTGCCAGCAGCCAAGGGCCTGGGGGGTCGCAAGAGACCCAGTACTTC	CASSQGPGGSQETQYF
few	TRBJ2-4	TRBV30	NA	TGTGCCTGGAGTGGGAGCGACATTCAGTACTTC	CAWSGSDIQYF
NA	TRBJ2-5	TRBV29-1	TRBD2	TGCAGCGCTGAGGGCCTAGCGGGAGGGCTATGGGAGACCCAGTACTTC	CSAEGLAGGLWETQYF
NA	TRBJ2-7	TRBV30	NA	TGTGCCTGGAGTCGAGCCTACGAGCAGTACTTC	CAWSRAYEQYF
NA	TRBJ1-2	TRBV7-3	TRBD1	TGTGCCAGCAGTTCCCGGACAGGGAGTTCAAGGTATGGCTACACCTTC	CASSSRTGSSRYGYTF
NA	TRBJ1-1	TRBV27	TRBD1	TGTGCCAGCAGTCCAGTTGACAGGGAGGCCGCTGAAGCTTTCTTT	CASSPVDREAAEAFF
NA	TRBJ1-5	TRBV7-9	NA	TGTGCCAGCAGCCAGAATTCCCGCCAGCCCCAGCATTTT	CASSQNSRQPQHF
NA	TRBJ2-3	TRBV7-6	TRBD2	TGTGCCAGCAGCCCGACGACTAGCGGGATCGGGACAGATACGCAGTATTTT	CASSPTTSGIGTDTQYF
NA	TRBJ2-3	TRBV7-2	TRBD2	TGTGCCAGCACCAATCCGACTAGCGGCCCGCAGTATTTT	CASTNPTSGPQYF
NA	TRBJ1-1	TRBV30	NA	TGTGCCTGGAGTGCTCAAAACCTAGGGACACAAGCTTTCTTT	CAWSAQNLGTQAFF
NA	TRBJ1-1	TRBV27	NA	TGTGCCAGCAGTTTAATGGGGAATAGGGGCACTGAAGCTTTCTTT	CASSLMGNRGTEAFF
NA	TRBJ1-2	TRBV27	NA	TGTGCCAGCAGTCCCGGGACGAAAGGCTACACCTTC	CASSPGTKGYTF
NA	TRBJ1-1	TRBV30	NA	TGTGCCTGGAGTTGGGGATACACTGAAGCTTTCTTT	CAWSWGYTEAFF
NA	TRBJ1-4	TRBV4-2	NA	TGTGCCAGCAGCTACATCGGGGGACGAAATGAAAAACTGTTTTTT	CASSYIGGRNEKLFF
NA	TRBJ2-1	TRBV15	TRBD1	TGTGCCACCAGCCTTGGACAGGGGGCCTACAATGAGCAGTTCTTC	CATSLGQGAYNEQFF
NA	TRBJ1-5	TRBV7-9	NA	TGTGCCAGCAGCTTAGACGGTAGCAATCAGCCCCAGCATTTT	CASSLDGSNQPQHF
NA	TRBJ1-3	TRBV27	TRBD1	TGTGCCGCCACACATCGGACAGGGGCCCCTGGAAACACCATATATTTT	CAATHRTGAPGNTIYF
NA	TRBJ2-7	TRBV4-1	TRBD2	TGCGCCAGCAGCCAAGGACTAGCGGGCTCCTACGAGCAGTACTTC	CASSQGLAGSYEQYF
NA	TRBJ2-7	TRBV6-5	TRBD1	TGTGCCAGCAGTTACTCTACAGGGGGATTAACCTACGAGCAGTACTTC	CASSYSTGGLTYEQYF
NA	TRBJ2-5	TRBV7-2	NA	TGTGCCAGCAGCCAACAGGGAGGTCAAGAGACCCAGTACTTC	CASSQQGGQETQYF
NA	TRBJ1-6	TRBV27	NA	TGTGCCAGCAGCTCCGGGCCCCCCCGGGATTCACCCCTCCACTTT	CASSSGPPRDSPLHF
NA	TRBJ1-2	TRBV4-3	NA	TGCGCCAGCAGCCAAGTAAGTCGGAACGACTATGGCTACACCTTC	CASSQVSRNDYGYTF
once	TRBJ1-1	TRBV18	NA	TGTGCCAGCTCACCACGAGATATGAACACTGAAGCTTTCTTT	CASSPRDMNTEAFF
NA	TRBJ1-6	TRBV28	NA	TGTGCCAGCAAAAATTGGCCCTCACCCCTCCACTTT	CASKNWPSPLHF
NA	TRBJ2-5	TRBV12-5	NA	TGTGCTAGTGGTTTGGACTGGGGTTCCCAAGAGACCCAGTACTTC	CASGLDWGSQETQYF
NA	TRBJ2-7	TRBV18	NA	TGTGCCAGCTCACCGGACAACTACGAGCAGTACTTC	CASSPDNYEQYF
NA	TRBJ2-1	TRBV5-4	NA	TGTGCCAGCAGCCATATACAGGATCGTGTTTGGTTCTTC	CASSHIQDRVWFF
NA	TRBJ1-1	TRBV28	NA	TGTGCCAGCAGTGTACCCAGGGGATTGAACACTGAAGCTTTCTTT	CASSVPRGLNTEAFF
once	TRBJ2-3	TRBV5-4	TRBD1	TGTGCCAGCAGGGGACAGGCAGGCACAGATACGCAGTATTTT	CASRGQAGTDTQYF
few	TRBJ2-5	TRBV3-1/TRBV3-2	TRBD2	TGTGCCAGCAGCCAAGACCTAGCGGGGCACCAAGAGACCCAGTACTTC	CASSQDLAGHQETQYF
NA	TRBJ1-5	TRBV19	NA	TGTGCCAGTAACCCGGACAGCAATCAGCCCCAGCATTTT	CASNPDSNQPQHF
once	TRBJ2-7	TRBV7-8	NA	TGTGCCAGCAGCCCAAATACAGCCTACTACGAGCAGTACTTC	CASSPNTAYYEQYF
once	TRBJ2-7	TRBV13	TRBD2	TGTGCCAGCAGCCCACCCGGGGGGGGTCCCTACGAGCAGTACTTC	CASSPPGGGPYEQYF
NA	TRBJ2-1	TRBV30	NA	TGTGCCTGGAGTCCAGACCTGAATGAGCAGTTCTTC	CAWSPDLNEQFF
NA	TRBJ1-3	TRBV5-1	NA	TGCGCCAGCAGAGCAGGCTCTGGAAACACCATATATTTT	CASRAGSGNTIYF
NA	TRBJ1-2	TRBV5-1	TRBD1	TGCGCCAGCAGCTTGGAGGGCAGGGGGCCCCATGGCTACACCTTC	CASSLEGRGPHGYTF
NA	TRBJ1-4	TRBV4-2	NA	TGTGCCAGCAGCCAAGATGGGGGGGGCGAAAAACTGTTTTTT	CASSQDGGGEKLFF
once	TRBJ2-7	TRBV4-1	NA	TGCGCCAGCAGCCAAGTTGAGGGGGTCCTGTACGAGCAGTACTTC	CASSQVEGVLYEQYF
NA	TRBJ1-2	TRBV7-3	NA	TGTGCCAGCAGCCCCTCCGGCAGACCTAACTATGGCTACACCTTC	CASSPSGRPNYGYTF
NA	TRBJ1-5	TRBV6-2/TRBV6-3	TRBD1	TGTGCCAGCAGTTACCTGGACAGGGCCGAGAAGCGCAATCAGCCCCAGCATTTT	CASSYLDRAEKRNQPQHF
NA	TRBJ2-1	TRBV4-3	NA	TGCGCCAGCAGCCAAGATTTTTTACGTCTAGCTGGTGGAGAGCAGTTCTTC	CASSQDFLRLAGGEQFF
NA	TRBJ1-2	TRBV4-3	NA	TGCGCCAGCAGCCAAGGGAGCTGGGAACGATATAATGGCTACACCTTC	CASSQGSWERYNGYTF
NA	TRBJ1-2	TRBV4-1	TRBD1	TGCGCCAGCAGCCACGGACAGGATTATGGCTACACCTTC	CASSHGQDYGYTF